These 24 T cell receptor beta chains were all obtained from the same sample, sequenced in a study of T cell changes during pregnancy in multiple sclerosis. Method: immunoSEQ multiplex PCR; TCRdb's copy keeps in-frame clones and lacks some. This sample yields about 42,000 clones, of which approximately 81% are seen a single time; around 0.58% belongs to the top ten. Sample: CD4+ T cells from peripheral blood mononuclear cells, taken before pregnancy. These receptors were taken from a female donor with multiple sclerosis, enrolled in a pregnancy study.

Regarding this clone: Mismatch with germline at one junction end may stem from a read error. The genes are TRBV4-1 and TRBJ2-1, with 7 bases aligning to TRBD2. CDR1 and CDR2 (germline): MGHRA, YSYEKL. This CDR3 comprises 16 residues. The CDR3, as DNA: TGCGCCAGCAGACAAGAGGGGAGGGCCGGGTACAATGAGCAGTTCTTC. Amino acids: CASRQEGRAGYNEQFF.

The rearrangement uses TRBV25-1 and TRBJ2-7; 9 nucleotides line up with TRBD2. Germline CDR1 reads MGHDK; CDR2 reads SYGVNS. The CDR3 is 16 residues long. J was trimmed by 4 bases and V by 8 bases; bases with no gene match: 15. The CDR3 is CASDRVLAGNFYEQYF. Here the CDR3 DNA reads TGTGCCAGCGACAGGGTTCTAGCGGGGAACTTTTACGAGCAGTACTTC.

The chain joins TRBV7-2 to TRBJ2-7, with 7 bases identical to TRBD1. V dropped 5 bases and J dropped 4; count of bases not matched to a gene: 8. Germline CDR1 reads SGHTA; CDR2 reads FQGNSA. The CDR3 spans 14 residues. Written as DNA, the CDR3 is TGTGCCAGCAGCCCTGACAGGGTGAGTTACGAGCAGTACTTC. Translated, it gives CASSPDRVSYEQYF.

The chain has TRBV27 and TRBJ1-1, with D uncertain. V lost 4 bases to trimming and J lost 1 base, with 10 bases between them. The CDR3 has 14 residues. Germline assignment: CDR1 MNHEY and CDR2 SMNVEV (reference sequence). This chain's CDR3 is CASSSPQKNTEAFF. The CDR3 region has the DNA TGTGCCAGCAGTTCACCACAGAAGAACACTGAAGCTTTCTTT.

This chain joins TRBV5-6 and TRBJ1-3; 7 bases align to TRBD1. The V segment lost 0 bases and the J segment 2 bases; nucleotides outside the gene matches: 2. Germline V gives CDR1 SGHDT, CDR2 YYEEEE. This CDR3 region has 15 residues. In DNA, the CDR3 is TGTGCCAGCAGCTTGGCCACAGGGGCTGGAAACACCATATATTTT. Translated, it gives CASSLATGAGNTIYF.

This clone came up once. The chain recombines TRBV5-6 with TRBJ2-7; D might be TRBD2 (5 bases). The ends were cut back, 0 bases at V and 5 bases at J, with 12 bases in the middle. Germline CDR1 and CDR2: SGHDT and YYEEEE. CDR3 length: 14 residues. The CDR3 loop reads CASSLARRLHEQYF. DNA for the CDR3: TGTGCCAGCAGCTTGGCCAGGAGGCTCCACGAGCAGTACTTC.

This rearrangement joins TRBV5-1 to TRBJ1-2, with D tentatively TRBD1 (5 bases). V was shortened by 2 bases and J by 9 bases, with 17 bases between the two germline ends. Germline V lookup: CDR1 SGHRS, CDR2 YFSETQ. The CDR3 is 14 amino acids. CDR3 protein: CASSLSGLTPSYTF. The CDR3 DNA reads as TGCGCCAGCAGCTTATCAGGGCTAACTCCGAGCTACACCTTC.

V gene TRBV2 combines with J gene TRBJ2-5, with 13 bases matching TRBD2. Germline-derived CDR1 and CDR2 are SNHLY and FYNNEI. This CDR3 comprises 17 residues. With 7 bases clipped from V and 5 bases from J, the junction kept 13 bases outside the gene matches. For the CDR3, the DNA is TGTGCCAGCACTACACTGGTGGGACTAGCGGGACTCGAGACCCAGTACTTC. Residues: CASTTLVGLAGLETQYF.

The chain recombines TRBV7-9 with TRBJ2-3; 8 bases are shared with TRBD2. The CDR3 length is 15 residues. Germline V CDR1 and CDR2: SEHNR, FQNEAQ (reference sequence). With 6 bases clipped from V and 2 bases from J, the junction kept 7 bases outside the gene matches. CDR3 amino acids: CASRPGLGSTDTQYF. As DNA, the CDR3 is TGTGCCAGCAGACCGGGACTAGGTTCCACAGATACGCAGTATTTT.

The V call is TRBV2, the J call TRBJ1-3; maybe TRBD1 (5 bases). This CDR3 comprises 15 residues. The V end was cut by 6 bases, the J end by 0 bases, with 12 bases between. Germline V gene lookup returns CDR1 SNHLY and CDR2 FYNNEI. The CDR3 region is CASRRQRGSGNTIYF. The CDR3 bases are TGTGCCAGCAGGCGGCAAAGGGGCTCTGGAAACACCATATATTTT.

The J gene is TRBJ2-7, the V gene TRBV7-2; TRBD2 aligns across 11 bases. J lost 9 bases, V lost 3 bases, and 16 bases had no gene match. The CDR3 loop spans 17 amino acids. CDR1 and CDR2 (germline): SGHTA, FQGNSA. For the CDR3, the DNA is TGTGCCAGCAGCTTCGGACTAGCGGGTGTCACGAACGGGGCGCAGTACTTC. Protein sequence: CASSFGLAGVTNGAQYF.

CDR3 residues: CASSVAQGSGANVLTF. In DNA, the CDR3 is TGTGCCAGCAGCGTAGCTCAGGGTTCTGGGGCCAACGTCCTGACTTTC. J is TRBJ2-6 and V is TRBV9; TRBD1 might be the D (5 bases). V was shortened by 0 bases and J by 1 base, with 8 bases between the two germline ends. Germline CDR1 SGDLS, CDR2 YYNGEE. The CDR3 has 16 residues.

The J gene is TRBJ2-7, the V gene TRBV2, with TRBD1 matching over 11 bases. Germline lookup yields CDR1 SNHLY and CDR2 FYNNEI. The CDR3 has 15 residues. Germline trimming cut 2 bases from V and 4 bases from J; bases unmatched to any gene: 4. CDR3 residues: CASSERGQGVYEQYF. The CDR3 bases are TGTGCCAGCAGTGAAAGGGGACAGGGGGTTTACGAGCAGTACTTC.

V usage is TRBV6-1 and J usage is TRBJ2-5, with a tentative D call TRBD2 (6 bases). Germline-derived CDR1 and CDR2 are MNHNS and SASEGT. Trimming took off 8 bases at V and 0 bases at J, with 16 bases between the two ends. This CDR3 is built from 15 residues. CDR3 sequence reads: CASGRRDPYQETQYF. The CDR3 DNA reads TGTGCCAGCGGACGGCGGGATCCGTACCAAGAGACCCAGTACTTC.

The V gene is TRBV29-1, the J gene TRBJ2-3, with 7 nucleotides matching TRBD2. The CDR3 has 13 amino acids. CDR1 SQVTM and CDR2 ANQGSEA come from the germline V gene. J lost 6 bases, V lost 3 bases, and 6 bases had no gene match. CDR3 bases: TGCAGCGTTGACGGGCGGGGGACTGATACGCAGTATTTT. Its protein product is CSVDGRGTDTQYF.

This chain connects TRBV27 to TRBJ2-7; D is perhaps TRBD1 (5 bases). CDR1 is MNHEY, CDR2 SMNVEV, per germline (reference sequence). The CDR3 has 15 residues. Trimming stripped 6 bases from V and 1 base from J, with 16 bases between. Here the CDR3 DNA reads TGTGCCAGCAGGCCTAACAGGATCTTGTCCTACGAGCAGTACTTC. It translates to CASRPNRILSYEQYF.

The genes are TRBV19 and TRBJ2-2, with D perhaps TRBD1 (5 bases). The germline V gene has CDR1 LNHDA and CDR2 SQIVND (reference sequence). The CDR3 contains 16 residues. V lost 7 bases, J lost 3 bases, and 18 bases lay in between. In DNA, the CDR3 is TGTGCCAGTATGGGCTTACAGGCGGCGGACACCGGGGAGCTGTTTTTT. Protein product: CASMGLQAADTGELFF.

The rearrangement joins TRBV7-8 to TRBJ2-7; 10 positions agree with TRBD2. Germline assignment: CDR1 SGHVS and CDR2 FQNEAQ. The CDR3 has 17 amino acids. J was trimmed by 3 bases and V by 2 bases; bases with no gene match: 10. CDR3 sequence reads: CASSLNLLAGLRYEQYF. In DNA, the CDR3 is TGTGCCAGCAGCTTAAATTTACTAGCGGGACTCCGCTACGAGCAGTACTTC.

The chain uses TRBV6-1 and TRBJ2-7; D gene ambiguous. CDR1 is MNHNS and CDR2 is SASEGT in the germline V gene. This CDR3 has 13 residues. V lost 8 bases to trimming and J lost 2 bases, with 13 bases between them. Here the CDR3 DNA reads TGTGCCAGCTCCCCTAACGGAGCCTACGAGCAGTACTTC. Translating gives CASSPNGAYEQYF.

V gene TRBV2 combines with J gene TRBJ1-1; D uncertain. Per germline, CDR1 SNHLY and CDR2 FYNNEI. The CDR3 loop spans 12 amino acids. V lost 0 bases and J lost 8, with 7 bases in between. CDR3 amino acids: CASSEAGHEAFF. The CDR3 DNA sequence: TGTGCCAGCAGTGAAGCGGGCCACGAAGCTTTCTTT.

The chain employs TRBV5-6 and TRBJ2-5; 9 bases match TRBD1. The CDR3 has 13 residues. Germline-derived CDR1 and CDR2 are SGHDT and YYEEEE. With V trimmed by 3 bases and J by 4 bases, 1 base remained unmatched. CDR3 DNA sequence: TGTGCCAGCAGCTGGGGACAGGGAGAGACCCAGTACTTC. Translation: CASSWGQGETQYF.

The chain employs TRBV27 and TRBJ1-1; 8 nucleotides match TRBD1. The germline V gene has CDR1 MNHEY and CDR2 SMNVEV (reference sequence). With V trimmed by 4 bases and J by 0 bases, 4 bases remained unmatched. This CDR3 has 15 residues. Here the CDR3 DNA reads TGTGCCAGCAGTTCCCGGACAGGGATGAACACTGAAGCTTTCTTT. It yields the protein CASSSRTGMNTEAFF.

The V call is TRBV6-4, the J call TRBJ1-2; possibly TRBD1 for D (6 bases). Per the germline V gene, CDR1 is MRHNA and CDR2 is SNTAGT. The CDR3 extends over 13 amino acids. Trimming took 6 bases from V and 4 from J, leaving 12 bases between them. The CDR3: CASRQGASYGYTF. The CDR3, as DNA: TGTGCCAGCAGACAGGGAGCCTCCTATGGCTACACCTTC.

V and J are TRBV6-1 and TRBJ2-4, with D tentatively TRBD1 (5 bases). The CDR3 is 15 residues long. The V gene lost 8 bases and the J gene lost 0 bases, with 14 bases spanning the gap. Germline lookup yields CDR1 MNHNS and CDR2 SASEGT. The CDR3 bases are TGTGCCAGCGGACACGGAACCCTAGCCAAAAACATTCAGTACTTC. Protein: CASGHGTLAKNIQYF.